These 8 T cell receptor beta chains originate from one sample sequenced in a study of graft-versus-host responses after intestinal transplantation (dated by TCRdb to the early 2020s). For these TCRs, the target antigens are not known. This specimen's time point label, per the study, means: cells obtained before transplantation from donor or recipient. The library was produced with the immunoSEQ multiplex PCR assay. TCRdb stores this immuneACCESS table with in-frame sequences only. Part of the clones is absent; in the studies checked, under half of the shortfall reflects unresolved V genes, and no reason is known for the rest. The sample table contains about 130,000 clones; only one count was recorded for roughly 92% of them. Over 0.15% of the sample belongs to the ten largest clones. The sample in question was unstimulated CD4+ T cells sorted from spleen or lymph node cells, obtained before intestinal transplant. The receptors originated from a human donor who received an intestinal transplant.

The V and J genes are TRBV27 and TRBJ1-4; 7 nucleotides line up with TRBD1. J was trimmed by 10 bases and V by 7 bases; bases with no gene match: 15. There are 15 residues in the CDR3. Germline CDR1 is MNHEY and CDR2 is SMNVEV (reference sequence). DNA for the CDR3: TGTGCCAGCACCGGACAGGTTAGCCCCCTCGGAAAACTGTTTTTT. This translates into CASTGQVSPLGKLFF.

V usage is TRBV18 and J usage is TRBJ2-3; 8 bases fit TRBD2. The CDR3 covers 15 residues. CDR1 is KGHSH and CDR2 is LQKENI in the germline V gene. The V segment lost 3 bases and the J segment 3 bases; nucleotides outside the gene matches: 5. CDR3 sequence (DNA): TGTGCCAGCTCACCGGGACTAGTAGTTACAGATACGCAGTATTTT. It encodes CASSPGLVVTDTQYF. Using reference TRBV18 and TRBJ2-3 for the parts outside the CDR3, the full variable domain is NAGVMQNPRHLVRRRGQEARLRCSPMKGHSHVYWYRQLPEEGLKFMVYLQKENIIDESGMPKERFSAEFPKEGPSILRIQQVVRGDSAAYFCASSPGLVVTDTQYFGPGTRLTVL.

J is TRBJ1-2 and V is TRBV5-1; no reliable D call. V was cut by 1 base and J by 1 base, with 14 bases left in between. Per the germline V gene, CDR1 is SGHRS and CDR2 is YFSETQ. The CDR3 covers 16 residues. CDR3 coding DNA: TGCGCCAGCAGCTTGTTGGGCTCCAGTAGTAACTATGGCTACACCTTC. Translated, it gives CASSLLGSSSNYGYTF.

This clone came up once. The V and J genes are TRBV2 and TRBJ2-7, with a weak D call TRBD2 (6 bases). V lost 11 bases to trimming and J lost 3 bases, with 14 bases between them. The CDR3 has 12 amino acids. CDR1 and CDR2 (germline): SNHLY, FYNNEI. The CDR3 DNA follows: TGTGCCCTTTCGGGGGACCTCTACGAGCAGTACTTC. Translation: CALSGDLYEQYF. The full variable domain, with the rest looked up from reference TRBV2 and TRBJ2-7, is EPEVTQTPSHQVTQMGQEVILRCVPISNHLYFYWYRQILGQKVEFLVSFYNNEISEKSEIFDDQFSVERPDGSNFTLKIRSTKLEDSAMYFCALSGDLYEQYFGPGTRLTVT.

The CDR3 DNA is TGTGCCAGCAGGATGGGGTGGCACAGGGACACTTCCTACGAGCAGTACTTC. Residues: CASRMGWHRDTSYEQYF. The chain carries TRBV5-5 and TRBJ2-7; TRBD1 is a possible D gene (6 bases). Deletions cut 5 bases from V and 1 base from J, with 22 bases between. There are 17 residues in the CDR3. CDR1 and CDR2 (germline): SGHKS, YYEKEE (reference sequence).

This chain links TRBV9 with TRBJ1-2; D unresolved. This CDR3 has 13 residues. Germline lookup yields CDR1 SGDLS and CDR2 YYNGEE. V lost 2 bases and J lost 0, with 5 bases in between. DNA for the CDR3: TGTGCCAGCAGCGTCTCCGCTAACTATGGCTACACCTTC. Translated, it gives CASSVSANYGYTF.

The genes are TRBV4-1 and TRBJ2-5, with D possibly being TRBD1 (5 bases). Germline V CDR1 and CDR2: MGHRA, YSYEKL. V was trimmed by 3 bases and J by 5 bases, leaving 16 bases between them. This CDR3 has 15 amino acids. The CDR3 DNA reads TGCGCCAGCAGCCACCCGTCCCAGGGCAGGGAGACCCAGTACTTC. This gives the protein CASSHPSQGRETQYF.

The rearrangement links TRBV10-3 to TRBJ1-2, with D possibly matching TRBD1 (5 bases). The CDR3 totals 15 residues. Germline-derived CDR1 and CDR2 are ENHRY and SYGVKD. V lost 7 bases and J 1 base, leaving 16 bases between the germline ends. DNA of the CDR3: TGTGCCATCAACGGACGGGACGAGGGTAACTATGGCTACACCTTC. It codes for CAINGRDEGNYGYTF.